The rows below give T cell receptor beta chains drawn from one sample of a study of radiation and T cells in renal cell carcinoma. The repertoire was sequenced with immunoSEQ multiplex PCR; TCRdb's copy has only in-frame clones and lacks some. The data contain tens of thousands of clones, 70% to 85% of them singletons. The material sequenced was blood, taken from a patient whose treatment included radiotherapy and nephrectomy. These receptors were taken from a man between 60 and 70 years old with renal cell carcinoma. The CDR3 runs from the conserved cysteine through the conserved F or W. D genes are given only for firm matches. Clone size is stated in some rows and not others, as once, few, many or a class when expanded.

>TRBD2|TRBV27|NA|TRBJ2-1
CASTKAGGRFVNEQFF
TGTGCCAGCACCAAAGCGGGCGGGAGGTTCGTCAATGAGCAGTTCTTC
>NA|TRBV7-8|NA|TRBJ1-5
CASSFGGAYQPQHF
TGTGCCAGCAGCTTTGGTGGGGCATACCAGCCCCAGCATTTT
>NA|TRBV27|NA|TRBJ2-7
CASSFQGGNYEQYF
TGTGCCAGCAGTTTTCAGGGAGGAAATTACGAGCAGTACTTC
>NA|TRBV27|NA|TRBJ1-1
CASRQNTEAFF
TGTGCCAGCAGACAGAACACTGAAGCTTTCTTT
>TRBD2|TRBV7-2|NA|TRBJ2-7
CASSLAWTSADYEQYF
TGTGCCAGCAGCTTAGCCTGGACTAGCGCCGACTACGAGCAGTACTTC
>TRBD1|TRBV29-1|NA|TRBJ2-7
CSAADRDYEQYF
TGCAGCGCCGCTGACAGGGACTACGAGCAGTACTTC
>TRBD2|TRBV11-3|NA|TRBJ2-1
CASSARLAGNNEQFF
TGTGCCAGCAGCGCCCGACTAGCGGGAAACAATGAGCAGTTCTTC
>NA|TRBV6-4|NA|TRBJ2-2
CASSARSGTGELFF
TGTGCCAGCAGTGCAAGATCCGGGACCGGGGAGCTGTTTTTT
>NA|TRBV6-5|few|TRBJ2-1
CASSYGGGRTDEQFF
TGTGCCAGCAGTTACGGGGGCGGGAGAACGGATGAGCAGTTCTTC
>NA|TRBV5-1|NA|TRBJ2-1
CASSLVGYNEQFF
TGCGCCAGCAGCTTGGTAGGGTACAATGAGCAGTTCTTC
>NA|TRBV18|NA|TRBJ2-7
CASSPPEGARSYEQYF
TGTGCCAGCTCACCACCGGAGGGGGCAAGGTCCTACGAGCAGTACTTC
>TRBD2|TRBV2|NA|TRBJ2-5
CASRPELAGVGKTQYF
TGTGCCAGCAGGCCGGAACTAGCGGGAGTAGGCAAGACCCAGTACTTC
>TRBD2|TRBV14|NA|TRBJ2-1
CASSQVRGAYNEQFF
TGTGCCAGCAGCCAAGTTCGGGGGGCCTACAATGAGCAGTTCTTC
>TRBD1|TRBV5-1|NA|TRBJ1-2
CASQTGTDPYGYTF
TGCGCCAGCCAGACCGGGACAGACCCCTATGGCTACACCTTC
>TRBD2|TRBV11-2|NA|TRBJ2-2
CASSLAGQREWGGELFF
TGTGCCAGCAGCTTAGCTGGGCAGCGGGAGTGGGGCGGGGAGCTGTTTTTT
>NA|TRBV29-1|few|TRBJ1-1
CSVWGGGNTEAFF
TGCAGCGTTTGGGGGGGAGGGAACACTGAAGCTTTCTTT
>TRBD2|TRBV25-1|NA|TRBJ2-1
CASSERLAGVNEQFF
TGTGCCAGCAGTGAACGACTAGCGGGAGTCAATGAGCAGTTCTTC
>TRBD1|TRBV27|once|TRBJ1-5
CASSSGQGYQPQHF
TGTGCCAGCAGCTCGGGACAGGGCTATCAGCCCCAGCATTTT
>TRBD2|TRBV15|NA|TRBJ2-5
CATSRGLAGGDEETQYF
TGTGCCACCAGCAGAGGACTAGCGGGAGGAGATGAAGAGACCCAGTACTTC
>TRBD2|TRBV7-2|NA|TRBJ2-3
CASSRTSGTDTQYF
TGTGCCAGCAGCAGGACTAGCGGCACAGATACGCAGTATTTT
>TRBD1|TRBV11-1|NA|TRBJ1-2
CASSSDRGKYGYTF
TGTGCCAGCAGCTCGGACAGGGGGAAGTATGGCTACACCTTC
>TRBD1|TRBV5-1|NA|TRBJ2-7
CASSLGQGDPYEQYF
TGCGCCAGCAGCTTGGGACAGGGGGACCCCTACGAGCAGTACTTC
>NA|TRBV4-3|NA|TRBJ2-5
CASSQEETRRETQYF
TGCGCCAGCAGCCAAGAGGAGACCCGACGGGAGACCCAGTACTTC
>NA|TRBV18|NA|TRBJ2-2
CASSPEGAVNTGELFF
TGTGCCAGCTCACCCGAAGGAGCGGTTAACACCGGGGAGCTGTTTTTT
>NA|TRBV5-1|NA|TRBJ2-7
CASSLVGDEQYF
TGCGCCAGCAGCTTGGTGGGCGACGAGCAGTACTTC
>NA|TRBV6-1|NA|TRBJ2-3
CASGEGLGTDTQYF
TGTGCCAGCGGTGAGGGGCTTGGCACAGATACGCAGTATTTT
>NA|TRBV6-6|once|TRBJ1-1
CASSAGTEFEAFF
TGTGCCAGCAGCGCCGGGACTGAATTTGAAGCTTTCTTT
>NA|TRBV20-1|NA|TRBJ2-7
CSGGQSYEQYF
TGCAGTGGTGGACAGAGCTACGAGCAGTACTTC
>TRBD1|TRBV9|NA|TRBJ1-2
CASSVGTGSYGYTF
TGTGCCAGCAGCGTAGGGACAGGGTCCTATGGCTACACCTTC